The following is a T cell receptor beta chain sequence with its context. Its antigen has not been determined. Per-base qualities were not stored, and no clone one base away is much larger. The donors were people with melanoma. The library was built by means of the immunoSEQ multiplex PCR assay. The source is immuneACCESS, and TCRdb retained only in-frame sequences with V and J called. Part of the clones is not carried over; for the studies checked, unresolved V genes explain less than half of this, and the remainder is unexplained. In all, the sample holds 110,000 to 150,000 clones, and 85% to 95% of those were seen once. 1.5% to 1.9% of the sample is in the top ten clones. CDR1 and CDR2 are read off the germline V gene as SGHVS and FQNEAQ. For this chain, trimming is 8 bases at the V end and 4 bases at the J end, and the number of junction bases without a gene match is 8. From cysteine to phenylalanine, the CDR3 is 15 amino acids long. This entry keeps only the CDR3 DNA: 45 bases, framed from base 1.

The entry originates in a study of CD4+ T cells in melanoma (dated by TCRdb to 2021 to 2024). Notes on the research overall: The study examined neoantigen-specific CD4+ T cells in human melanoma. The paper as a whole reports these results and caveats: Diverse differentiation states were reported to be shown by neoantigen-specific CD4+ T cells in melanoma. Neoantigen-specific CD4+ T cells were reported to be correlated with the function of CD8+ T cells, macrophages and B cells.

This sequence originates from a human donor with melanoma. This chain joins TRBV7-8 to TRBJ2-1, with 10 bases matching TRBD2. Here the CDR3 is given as CASGISGGEYNEQFF. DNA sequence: TGTGCCAGCGGCATAAGCGGGGGGGAATACAATGAGCAGTTCTTC.